These 11 T cell receptor beta chains were sequenced from one sample in a study of blood T cell repertoires in COVID-19. Method: immunoSEQ multiplex PCR; TCRdb's copy keeps in-frame clones and lacks some. The sample lists fewer than 300,000 clones; around 87% were seen once. The sequencing sample was made of peripheral blood. The source is a woman in her thirties or forties who had recovered from COVID-19.

The chain recombines TRBV2 with TRBJ1-6; TRBD1 matches 10 bases. The CDR3 sequence is 15 residues long. Losses at the gene ends were 3 bases for V and 9 bases for J; bases not matched to a gene: 5. Germline CDR1 reads SNHLY; CDR2 reads FYNNEI. This chain's CDR3 is CASSDLGQGFSPLHF. CDR3 sequence (DNA): TGTGCCAGCAGTGATTTGGGACAGGGGTTTTCACCCCTCCACTTT. The full variable domain, in which reference TRBV2 and TRBJ1-6 provide the parts outside the CDR3, is EPEVTQTPSHQVTQMGQEVILRCVPISNHLYFYWYRQILGQKVEFLVSFYNNEISEKSEIFDDQFSVERPDGSNFTLKIRSTKLEDSAMYFCASSDLGQGFSPLHFGNGTRLTVT.

The chain has TRBV20-1 and TRBJ1-4, with a possible D match to TRBD1 (5 bases). The CDR3 extends over 11 amino acids. In germline, CDR1 is DFQATT, CDR2 SNEGSKA (reference sequence). Trimming took 6 bases from V and 5 from J, leaving 7 bases between them. CDR3 in DNA: TGCAGTGCGGGGGGGAATGAAAAACTGTTTTTT. Its translation is CSAGGNEKLFF.

The chain has TRBV5-4 and TRBJ2-7; 11 bases align to TRBD2. The CDR3 consists of 15 residues. The V and J ends lost 4 bases and 6 bases, in that order; junction bases with no gene match: 9. Germline assignment: CDR1 SGHNT and CDR2 YYREEE (reference sequence). The CDR3 region is CASSPTLAGAAEQYF. CDR3 nucleotides: TGTGCCAGCAGCCCCACACTAGCGGGGGCCGCCGAGCAGTACTTC.

V gene TRBV6-5 combines with J gene TRBJ1-2; 7 positions match TRBD1. The CDR3 totals 12 residues. Losses at the gene ends were 6 bases for V and 11 bases for J; bases not matched to a gene: 9. Germline V gives CDR1 MNHEY, CDR2 SVGAGI. CDR3 amino acids: CASRQGTVGYTF. DNA for the CDR3: TGTGCCAGCAGACAAGGGACAGTAGGTTACACCTTC.

V is TRBV27 and J is TRBJ1-1; maybe TRBD1 (5 bases). CDR1 and CDR2 (germline): MNHEY, SMNVEV (reference sequence). The CDR3 covers 16 residues. Trimming shortened V by 5 bases and J by 2 bases, and 18 bases separated the two germline ends. For the CDR3, the DNA is TGTGCCAGCAGTCCCCTTCTACAGGAGCCTAACACTGAAGCTTTCTTT. This codes for CASSPLLQEPNTEAFF.

V is TRBV6-5 and J is TRBJ2-5; no firm D call. The germline V gene encodes CDR1 MNHEY and CDR2 SVGAGI. The CDR3 consists of 13 residues. V was cut by 8 bases and J by 0 bases, with 10 bases left in between. The CDR3 bases are TGTGCCAGCTGCGAGGCCCACCAAGAGACCCAGTACTTC. Amino acid sequence: CASCEAHQETQYF.

The chain employs TRBV25-1 and TRBJ1-2; D ambiguous. The CDR3 is 15 amino acids. The V end was cut by 2 bases, the J end by 5 bases, with 15 bases between. Per germline, CDR1 MGHDK and CDR2 SYGVNS. The CDR3 DNA follows: TGTGCCAGCAGTGAAGCCTCCGGGATTAGTTATGGCTACACCTTC. This sequence encodes CASSEASGISYGYTF.

The V gene is TRBV5-1, the J gene TRBJ2-7; 9 bases line up with TRBD1. J lost 7 bases, V lost 2 bases, and 7 bases had no gene match. This CDR3 is 14 amino acids long. Germline CDR1 SGHRS, CDR2 YFSETQ. The CDR3 reads CASSLRTGVGEQYF. The CDR3 DNA reads TGCGCCAGCAGCTTACGGACAGGGGTCGGGGAGCAGTACTTC.

This clone was seen only once. The J gene is TRBJ2-7, the V gene TRBV11-2; 10 nucleotides agree with TRBD2. The CDR3 totals 15 residues. Per the germline V gene, CDR1 is SGHAT and CDR2 is FQNNGV. Germline trimming cut 7 bases from V and 3 bases from J; bases unmatched to any gene: 9. In nucleotides, the CDR3 is TGTGCCAGCACCCGTGGGGCTAGCGGGGGCTACGAGCAGTACTTC. Residues: CASTRGASGGYEQYF. The full variable domain, with the rest looked up from reference TRBV11-2 and TRBJ2-7, is EAGVAQSPRYKIIEKRQSVAFWCNPISGHATLYWYQQILGQGPKLLIQFQNNGVVDDSQLPKDRFSAERLKGVDSTLKIQPAKLEDSAVYLCASTRGASGGYEQYFGPGTRLTVT.

The chain is built from TRBV18 and TRBJ2-1; 9 bases are a match to TRBD2. Germline V lookup: CDR1 KGHSH, CDR2 LQKENI. The CDR3 loop spans 15 amino acids. The J segment lost 8 bases and the V segment lost 6 bases, leaving 11 bases of the junction unmatched. DNA for the CDR3: TGTGCCAGCTCCCCCTGGCGGGGGGGGGTCGATGAGCAGTTCTTC. It codes for CASSPWRGGVDEQFF.

This clone was observed a single time. The rearrangement links TRBV7-3 to TRBJ1-4; D not resolved. The CDR3 runs 14 residues. CDR1 is SGHTA and CDR2 is FQGTGA in the germline V gene. The V gene lost 2 bases and the J gene lost 6 bases, with 10 bases spanning the gap. DNA of the CDR3: TGTGCCAGCAGCTTAGAGGGAGCGGATGAAAAACTGTTTTTT. This encodes CASSLEGADEKLFF.